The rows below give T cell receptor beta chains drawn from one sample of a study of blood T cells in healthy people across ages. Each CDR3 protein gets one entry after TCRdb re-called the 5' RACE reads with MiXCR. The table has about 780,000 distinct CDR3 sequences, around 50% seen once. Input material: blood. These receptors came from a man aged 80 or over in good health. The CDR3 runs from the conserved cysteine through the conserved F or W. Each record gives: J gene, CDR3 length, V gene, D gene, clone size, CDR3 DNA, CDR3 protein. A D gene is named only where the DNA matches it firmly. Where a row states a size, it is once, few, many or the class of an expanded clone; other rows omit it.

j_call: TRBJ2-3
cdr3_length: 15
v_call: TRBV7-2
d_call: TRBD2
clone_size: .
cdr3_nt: TGTGCCAGCAGGTCTGGGGCGGGAGGTGCAGATACGCAGTATTTT
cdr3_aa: CASRSGAGGADTQYF

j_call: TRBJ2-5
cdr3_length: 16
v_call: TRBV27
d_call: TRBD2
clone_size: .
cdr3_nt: TGTGCCAGCAGTTTATCGGCGGCGGGAGGACAAGAGACCCAGTACTTC
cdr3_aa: CASSLSAAGGQETQYF

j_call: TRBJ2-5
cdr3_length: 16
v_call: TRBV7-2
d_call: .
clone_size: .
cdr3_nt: TGTGCCAGCAGCCCAAGCGGTCGGGTGGTTGGAGAGACCCAGTACTTC
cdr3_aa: CASSPSGRVVGETQYF

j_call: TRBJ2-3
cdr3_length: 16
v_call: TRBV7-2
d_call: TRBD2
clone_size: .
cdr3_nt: TGTGCCAGCAGGTTCAAGGGAGGGTGGGACACAGATACGCAGTATTTT
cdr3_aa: CASRFKGGWDTDTQYF

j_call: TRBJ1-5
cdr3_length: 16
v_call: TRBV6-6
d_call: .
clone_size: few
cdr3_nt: TGTGCCAGCTCCTCCGGGGAAGGACGCATCAATCAGCCCCAGCATTTT
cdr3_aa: CASSSGEGRINQPQHF

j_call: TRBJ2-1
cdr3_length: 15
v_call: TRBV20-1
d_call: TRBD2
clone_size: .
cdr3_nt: TGCAGTGCTAGCAGCGGGACTAGCGGGAGATTTAAGCAGTTCTTC
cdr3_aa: CSASSGTSGRFKQFF

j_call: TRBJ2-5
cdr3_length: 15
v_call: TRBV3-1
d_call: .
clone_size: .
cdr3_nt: TGTGCCAGCAGCCAAGAGCGGCTAGCTCGAGAGACCCAGTACTTC
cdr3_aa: CASSQERLARETQYF

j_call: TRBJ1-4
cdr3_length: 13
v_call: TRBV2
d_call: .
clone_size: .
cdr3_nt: TGTGGCGCGACACAGGGCCCTAATGAAAAACTGTTTTTT
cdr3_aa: CGATQGPNEKLFF

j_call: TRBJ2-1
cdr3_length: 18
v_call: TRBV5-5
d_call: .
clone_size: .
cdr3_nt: TGTGCCAGCAGCTTAAGAGCTCTACGTGTCCAGGTCTACAATGAGCAGTTCTTC
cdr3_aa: CASSLRALRVQVYNEQFF

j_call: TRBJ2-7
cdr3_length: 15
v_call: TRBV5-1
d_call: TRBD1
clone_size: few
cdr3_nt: TGCGCCAGCAGCCTGACAGGGGGGGACTACTACGAGCAGTACTTC
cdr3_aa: CASSLTGGDYYEQYF

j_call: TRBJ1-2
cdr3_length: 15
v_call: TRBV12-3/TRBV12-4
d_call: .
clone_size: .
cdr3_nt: TGTGCCAGCAGTTTAGCACAAGGGTCCTTACTTGGCTACACCTTC
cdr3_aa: CASSLAQGSLLGYTF

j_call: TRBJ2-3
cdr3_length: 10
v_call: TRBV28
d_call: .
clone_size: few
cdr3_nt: TGTGCCACCCGCGGGGATACGCAGTATTTT
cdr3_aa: CATRGDTQYF

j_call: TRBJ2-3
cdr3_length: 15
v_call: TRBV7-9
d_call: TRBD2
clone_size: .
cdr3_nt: TGTGCCAGCAGCTTTGCTAGCGGGAGAGGGGATACGCAGTATTTT
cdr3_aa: CASSFASGRGDTQYF

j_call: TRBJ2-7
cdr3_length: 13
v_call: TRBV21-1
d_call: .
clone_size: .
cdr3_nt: TGTGCCAGCCCCCGGAGTCCCTCCTACGAGCAGTACTTC
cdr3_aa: CASPRSPSYEQYF

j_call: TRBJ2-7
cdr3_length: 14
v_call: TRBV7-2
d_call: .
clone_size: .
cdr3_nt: TGTGCCAGCAGCTTATCTCCGGGCTACTACGAGCAGTACTTC
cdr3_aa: CASSLSPGYYEQYF

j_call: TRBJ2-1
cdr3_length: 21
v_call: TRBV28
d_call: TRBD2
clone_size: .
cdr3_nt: TGTGCCAGCAGTTTATCTCTTTGGGTAACTAGCGGGAGAGTCTCCTACAATGAGCAGTTCTTC
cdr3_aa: CASSLSLWVTSGRVSYNEQFF

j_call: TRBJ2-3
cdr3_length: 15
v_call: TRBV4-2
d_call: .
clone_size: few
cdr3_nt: TGTGCCAGCAGCCAAGAAGGAGGGATAGCAGATACGCAGTATTTT
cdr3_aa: CASSQEGGIADTQYF

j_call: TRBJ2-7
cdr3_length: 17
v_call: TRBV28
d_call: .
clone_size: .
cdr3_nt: TGTGCCAGCAGTTTAGGTCCGGGGGAAATCGATTCCTACGAGCAGTACTTC
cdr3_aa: CASSLGPGEIDSYEQYF

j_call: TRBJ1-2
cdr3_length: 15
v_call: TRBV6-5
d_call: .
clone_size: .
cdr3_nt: TGTGCCAGCAGTCCCTTACCGGGGCAGCCCTATGGCTACACCTTC
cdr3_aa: CASSPLPGQPYGYTF

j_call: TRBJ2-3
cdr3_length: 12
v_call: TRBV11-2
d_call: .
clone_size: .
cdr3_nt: TGTGCCAGCAGCTTAGGGGGAGCTTCGCAGTATTTT
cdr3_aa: CASSLGGASQYF

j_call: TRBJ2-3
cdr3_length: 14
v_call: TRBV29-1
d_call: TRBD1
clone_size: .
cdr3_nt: TGCAGCGTTGAAAGGGCAGGGGGCGCAAATACGCAGTATTTT
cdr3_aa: CSVERAGGANTQYF

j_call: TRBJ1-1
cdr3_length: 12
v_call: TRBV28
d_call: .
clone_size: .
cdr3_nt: TGTGCCAGCGGTCTTCCTCGGGACATCGCTTTCTTT
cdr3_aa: CASGLPRDIAFF

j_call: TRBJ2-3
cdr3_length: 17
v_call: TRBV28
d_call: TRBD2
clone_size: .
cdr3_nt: TGTGCCACTCAAGGAACGTGGGCTAGCGGAGGCACAGATACGCAGTATTTT
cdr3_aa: CATQGTWASGGTDTQYF

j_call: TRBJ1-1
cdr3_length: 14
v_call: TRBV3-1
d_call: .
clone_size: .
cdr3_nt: TGTGCCAGCAGCCAAGGGGGGGGGTCGGGGGATGCTTTCTTT
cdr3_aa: CASSQGGGSGDAFF

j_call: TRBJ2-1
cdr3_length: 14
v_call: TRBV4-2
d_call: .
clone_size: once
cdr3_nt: TGTGCCAGCAGCCAAGTTGGAGGGGTAAATGAGCAGTTCTTC
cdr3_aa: CASSQVGGVNEQFF

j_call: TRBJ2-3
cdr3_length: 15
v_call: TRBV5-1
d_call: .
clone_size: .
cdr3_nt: TGCGCCAGCAGCTTGGAAAGCGCCGCGCACGATACGCAGTATTTT
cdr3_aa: CASSLESAAHDTQYF

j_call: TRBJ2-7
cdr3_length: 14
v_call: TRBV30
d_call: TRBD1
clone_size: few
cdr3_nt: TGTGCCTGGAGTGTAGAGACAGGGGTCACCGAGCAGTACTTC
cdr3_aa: CAWSVETGVTEQYF

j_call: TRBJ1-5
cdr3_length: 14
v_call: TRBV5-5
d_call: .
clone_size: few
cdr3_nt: TGTGCCAGCAGCTTTTCGACAGGATATCAGCCCCAGCATTTT
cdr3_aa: CASSFSTGYQPQHF

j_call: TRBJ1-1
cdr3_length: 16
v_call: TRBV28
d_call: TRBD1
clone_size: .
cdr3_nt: TGTGCCAGCAGACTCGACAGGGGGAACATGAACACTGAAGCTTTCTTT
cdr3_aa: CASRLDRGNMNTEAFF

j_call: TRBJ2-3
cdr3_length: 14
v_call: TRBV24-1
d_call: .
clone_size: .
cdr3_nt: TGTGCCACCAGTGCCGCCAGCAGCACGGATACGCAGTATTTT
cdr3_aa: CATSAASSTDTQYF

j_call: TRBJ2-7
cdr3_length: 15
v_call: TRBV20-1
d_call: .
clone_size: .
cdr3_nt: TGCAGTGCGCAAACTCCAGCGACTAGCTCCTACGAGCAGTACTTC
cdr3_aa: CSAQTPATSSYEQYF

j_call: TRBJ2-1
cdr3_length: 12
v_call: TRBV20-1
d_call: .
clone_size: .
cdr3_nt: TGCAGTACTAGGGGTTCCCACAATGAGCAGTTCTTC
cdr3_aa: CSTRGSHNEQFF

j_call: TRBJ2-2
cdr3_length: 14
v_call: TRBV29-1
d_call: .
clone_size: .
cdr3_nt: TGCAGCGTTGAGGTCGGGCTAAACACCGGGGAGCTGTTTTTT
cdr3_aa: CSVEVGLNTGELFF

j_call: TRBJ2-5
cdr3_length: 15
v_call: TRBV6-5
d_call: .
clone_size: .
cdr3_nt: TGTGCCAGCAGCGGCGGTTCGGGGTTTCGGGAGACCCAGTACTTC
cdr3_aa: CASSGGSGFRETQYF

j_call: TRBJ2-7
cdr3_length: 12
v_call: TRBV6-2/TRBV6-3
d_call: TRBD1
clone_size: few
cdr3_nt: TGTGCCACGGGACAGGGGCGGAACGAGCAGTACTTC
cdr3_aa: CATGQGRNEQYF

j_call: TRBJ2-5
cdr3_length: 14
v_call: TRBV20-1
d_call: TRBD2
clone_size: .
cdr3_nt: TGCAGTGCTAAATCTGCGGGAGGGCCTAATGAGCAGTACTTC
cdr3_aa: CSAKSAGGPNEQYF

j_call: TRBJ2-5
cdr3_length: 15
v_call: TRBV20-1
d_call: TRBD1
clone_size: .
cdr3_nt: TGCAGTGCTGGCAAGGAGACAGGGGGAGTGGAGACCCAGTACTTC
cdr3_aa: CSAGKETGGVETQYF

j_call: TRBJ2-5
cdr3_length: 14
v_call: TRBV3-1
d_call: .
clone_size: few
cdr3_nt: TGTGCCAGCAGCCAAAACAAGGGAGAGGGGACCCAGTACTTC
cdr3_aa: CASSQNKGEGTQYF

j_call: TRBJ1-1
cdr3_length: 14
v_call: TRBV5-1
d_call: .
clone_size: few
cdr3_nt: TGCGCCAGCAGCTTTGATACGGGCAGCACTGAAGCTTTCTTT
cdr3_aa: CASSFDTGSTEAFF

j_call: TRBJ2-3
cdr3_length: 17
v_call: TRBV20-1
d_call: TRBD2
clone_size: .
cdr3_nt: TGCAGTGCTCCCCGGAGGACTAGCGGGAGATCGCCAGATACGCAGTATTTT
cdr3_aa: CSAPRRTSGRSPDTQYF

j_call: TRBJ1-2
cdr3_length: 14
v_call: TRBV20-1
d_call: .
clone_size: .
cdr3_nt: TGCAGTGCTAGAGAGGCACCGAATACCTATGGCTACACCTTC
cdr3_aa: CSAREAPNTYGYTF

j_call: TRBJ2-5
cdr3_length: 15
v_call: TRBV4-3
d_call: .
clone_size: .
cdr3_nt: TGCGCCAGCAGCCAAGATGGACGGACTCGAGAGACCCAGTACTTC
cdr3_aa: CASSQDGRTRETQYF

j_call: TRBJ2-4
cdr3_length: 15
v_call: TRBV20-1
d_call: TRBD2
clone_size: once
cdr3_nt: TGCAGTGCTAGGAACAGCGGGAGCCCCAAAAACATTCAGTACTTC
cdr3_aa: CSARNSGSPKNIQYF

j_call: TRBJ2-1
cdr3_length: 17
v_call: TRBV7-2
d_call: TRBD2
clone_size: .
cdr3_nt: TGTGCCAGCAGCTGGTGCCGGGGGGGAGGGCCGGGCAATGAGCAGTTCTTC
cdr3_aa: CASSWCRGGGPGNEQFF

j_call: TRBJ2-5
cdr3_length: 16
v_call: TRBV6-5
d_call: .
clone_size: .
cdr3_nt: TGTGCCAGCAGTTACCAACGGGCGACAGCCCAAGAGACCCAGTACTTC
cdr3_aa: CASSYQRATAQETQYF

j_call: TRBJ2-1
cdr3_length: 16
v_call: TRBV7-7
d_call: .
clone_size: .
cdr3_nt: TGTGCTAGCAGCTCCTCAGCGGGCAGCTCCTACAATGAGCAGTTCTTC
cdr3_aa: CASSSSAGSSYNEQFF

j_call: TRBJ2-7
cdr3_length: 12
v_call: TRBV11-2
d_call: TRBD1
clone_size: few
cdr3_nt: TGTGCCAGCAGCTTAGGAGGGGGCGCTGGGTACTTC
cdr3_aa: CASSLGGGAGYF

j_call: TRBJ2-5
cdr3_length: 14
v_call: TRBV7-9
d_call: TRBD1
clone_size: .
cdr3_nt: TGTGCCAGCAGCGGGACAGGGGCGCAAGAGACCCAGTACTTC
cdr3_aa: CASSGTGAQETQYF